Listed below are T cell receptor beta chains from one sample, sequenced in a study of Graves' ophthalmopathy and Graves' hyperthyroidism. TCRdb re-analysed the multiplex PCR reads in MiXCR, keeping a single row per CDR3 protein. The profile shows around 1.1 million distinct CDR3 sequences, less than 45% of them singletons. The specimen was peripheral blood or thyroid tissue (not recorded which). Every receptor here comes from an adult man with Graves' hyperthyroidism. Both conserved end residues are part of each CDR3. Each record gives: D gene, V gene, clone size, J gene, CDR3 protein, CDR3 DNA. The D gene is left open where the match is weak. The listing skips clone size in some rows; elsewhere it reads once, few, many or a size class.

>.|TRBV7-9|.|TRBJ2-7
CASSLVSGSPPPYEQYF
TGTGCCAGCAGCTTGGTATCTGGTTCACCCCCTCCTTACGAGCAGTACTTC
>TRBD1|TRBV15|many|TRBJ1-3
CATRDRASGNTIYF
TGTGCCACCCGGGACAGGGCCTCTGGAAACACCATATATTTT
>TRBD1|TRBV15|many|TRBJ1-1
CATSRAWTGVTEAFF
TGTGCCACCAGCAGAGCTTGGACAGGGGTGACTGAAGCTTTCTTT
>.|TRBV7-8|.|TRBJ2-5
CASSRGRVSQETQYF
TGTGCCAGCAGCCGAGGCAGGGTATCCCAAGAGACCCAGTACTTC
>.|TRBV20-1|once|TRBJ2-5
CSARAGRVGETQYF
TGCAGTGCTAGAGCCGGCAGGGTGGGAGAGACCCAGTACTTC
>TRBD1|TRBV4-3|.|TRBJ2-7
CASSQDRDRGLREQYF
TGCGCCAGCAGCCAAGATCGGGACAGGGGGTTGAGGGAGCAGTACTTC
>.|TRBV12-3/TRBV12-4|many|TRBJ2-5
CASGQTPVGSQYF
TGTGCCAGCGGACAGACCCCGGTTGGGTCCCAGTACTTC
>.|TRBV7-2|.|TRBJ2-7
CASSFSLVVGDEQYF
TGTGCCAGCAGCTTTAGTCTAGTTGTGGGCGACGAGCAGTACTTC
>TRBD1|TRBV6-5|few|TRBJ2-5
CASSYSGTGRETQYF
TGTGCCAGCAGTTACTCCGGGACAGGGAGGGAGACCCAGTACTTC
>TRBD1|TRBV25-1|many|TRBJ1-5
CASSGTGRDQPQHF
TGTGCCAGCAGTGGGACAGGGAGGGATCAGCCCCAGCATTTT